Listed below are T cell receptor beta chains from one sample, sequenced in a study of Tregs in tolerant kidney transplant recipients. Produced via immunoSEQ multiplex PCR; TCRdb's table is partial and in-frame only. The table includes about 240,000 clones, around 81% detected once. The sequencing input was CD4+ T cells from blood. Receptors originate from a human donor in good health. The CDR3 runs from the conserved cysteine through the conserved F or W. A D gene is named only where the DNA matches it firmly. Where a row states a size, it is once, few, many or the class of an expanded clone; other rows omit it.

v_gene: TRBV6-6
j_gene: TRBJ2-7
abundance: -
d_gene: -
CDR3aa: CASSTGRAYEQYF
CDR3nt: TGTGCCAGCAGTACCGGACGGGCCTACGAGCAGTACTTC

v_gene: TRBV7-9
j_gene: TRBJ2-5
abundance: -
d_gene: -
CDR3aa: CASSGGVETQYF
CDR3nt: TGTGCCAGCTCGGGCGGGGTAGAGACCCAGTACTTC

v_gene: TRBV19
j_gene: TRBJ1-5
abundance: -
d_gene: -
CDR3aa: CASTQGLGSNQPQHF
CDR3nt: TGTGCCAGTACACAGGGACTGGGGTCCAATCAGCCCCAGCATTTT

v_gene: TRBV27
j_gene: TRBJ2-1
abundance: -
d_gene: -
CDR3aa: CASSSLGGGYNEQFF
CDR3nt: TGTGCCAGCAGTTCTCTAGGGGGGGGCTACAATGAGCAGTTCTTC

v_gene: TRBV2
j_gene: TRBJ2-2
abundance: -
d_gene: TRBD2
CDR3aa: CASSDRAGGLTGELFF
CDR3nt: TGTGCCAGCAGTGACCGGGCGGGGGGCCTCACCGGGGAGCTGTTTTTT

v_gene: TRBV6-6
j_gene: TRBJ1-3
abundance: -
d_gene: -
CDR3aa: CASSSTGNTIYF
CDR3nt: TGTGCCAGCAGTTCCACGGGAAACACCATATATTTT

v_gene: TRBV7-9
j_gene: TRBJ2-1
abundance: -
d_gene: -
CDR3aa: CASNPLGGTVDNEQFF
CDR3nt: TGTGCCAGCAACCCCCTCGGCGGGACAGTGGACAATGAGCAGTTCTTC

v_gene: TRBV2
j_gene: TRBJ1-5
abundance: -
d_gene: TRBD1
CDR3aa: CASNPDREVPQHF
CDR3nt: TGTGCCAGCAACCCGGACAGGGAAGTACCCCAGCATTTT

v_gene: TRBV5-5
j_gene: TRBJ2-7
abundance: -
d_gene: TRBD2
CDR3aa: CASSLFAGGTSGRVYEQYF
CDR3nt: TGTGCCAGCAGCTTATTTGCGGGGGGAACTAGCGGGAGAGTTTATGAGCAGTACTTC

v_gene: TRBV6-1
j_gene: TRBJ1-2
abundance: -
d_gene: -
CDR3aa: CASSGRVLNYGYTF
CDR3nt: TGTGCCAGCAGTGGACGGGTATTAAACTATGGCTACACCTTC

v_gene: TRBV2
j_gene: TRBJ1-2
abundance: -
d_gene: TRBD1
CDR3aa: CASKLNKGAGGYTF
CDR3nt: TGTGCCAGCAAGCTTAACAAGGGGGCAGGTGGCTACACCTTC

v_gene: TRBV30
j_gene: TRBJ1-4
abundance: -
d_gene: -
CDR3aa: CAWGVQEKLFF
CDR3nt: TGTGCCTGGGGTGTACAAGAAAAACTGTTTTTT

v_gene: TRBV29-1
j_gene: TRBJ2-7
abundance: -
d_gene: -
CDR3aa: CSVAAGTIYEQYF
CDR3nt: TGCAGCGTTGCGGCCGGGACAATCTACGAGCAGTACTTC

v_gene: TRBV9
j_gene: TRBJ2-6
abundance: -
d_gene: -
CDR3aa: CASSAGPGLPRGANVLTF
CDR3nt: TGTGCCAGCAGCGCCGGGCCGGGTCTCCCAAGGGGGGCCAACGTCCTGACTTTC

v_gene: TRBV5-4
j_gene: TRBJ1-1
abundance: few
d_gene: -
CDR3aa: CASSLPNTEAFF
CDR3nt: TGTGCCAGCAGTTTGCCAAACACTGAAGCTTTCTTT

v_gene: TRBV29-1
j_gene: TRBJ1-2
abundance: -
d_gene: TRBD1
CDR3aa: CSLLRDQGGGYTF
CDR3nt: TGCAGCCTGCTGCGGGATCAGGGGGGGGGCTACACCTTC

v_gene: TRBV6-1
j_gene: TRBJ2-7
abundance: few
d_gene: -
CDR3aa: CASSLSRGVYEQYF
CDR3nt: TGTGCCAGCAGCCTGTCCCGAGGGGTCTACGAGCAGTACTTC

v_gene: TRBV7-9
j_gene: TRBJ1-1
abundance: few
d_gene: TRBD1
CDR3aa: CASSSSAPGQGPPGF
CDR3nt: TGTGCCAGCAGCTCCTCAGCCCCGGGACAGGGGCCCCCAGGCTTT

v_gene: TRBV5-1
j_gene: TRBJ1-1
abundance: -
d_gene: TRBD1
CDR3aa: CASSLEDRVIAFF
CDR3nt: TGCGCCAGCAGCTTGGAAGACAGGGTAATAGCTTTCTTT

v_gene: TRBV2
j_gene: TRBJ1-2
abundance: -
d_gene: -
CDR3aa: CASSAALLNYGYTF
CDR3nt: TGTGCCAGCAGTGCTGCCCTACTCAACTATGGCTACACCTTC

v_gene: TRBV7-2
j_gene: TRBJ1-1
abundance: -
d_gene: TRBD1
CDR3aa: CASSPQGVTEAFF
CDR3nt: TGTGCCAGCAGCCCACAGGGGGTCACTGAAGCTTTCTTT

v_gene: TRBV2
j_gene: TRBJ1-2
abundance: -
d_gene: TRBD1
CDR3aa: CASTVAPQGFYGYTF
CDR3nt: TGTGCCAGCACCGTAGCCCCACAGGGGTTCTATGGCTACACCTTC